The sample holds one count of the clone carrying this T cell receptor (beta chain). Antigen: not known. Trimming shortened V by 1 base and J by 7 bases, and 10 bases separated the two germline ends. CDR3 size: 13 residues. The germline V gene has CDR1 SNHLY and CDR2 FYNNEI. The data stem from a study of cytomegalovirus exposure and HLA in healthy donors. Study details: An earlier analysis found under 130 million unique TCR beta sequences from about 190 million T cells. Genotyping of some 400 donors showed that 80% to 90% belonged to the Caucasian-associated ancestry cluster. Study observations and caveats: Cytomegalovirus association was listed for around 180 TCR beta chains. Later work showed greater clonal expansion in HLA-associated TCR beta chains than in equally common others.

Amplification used 60 Vbeta primers and 13 Jbeta primers. The data were produced by immunoSEQ multiplex PCR, yet TCRdb's version contains in-frame clones alone and is incomplete. The sample holds around 150,000 clones, around 75% seen once. The sample comprised PBMCs. The source of this sequence is a male donor in good health and CMV-seronegative. The chain has TRBV2 and TRBJ1-1, with a tentative D call TRBD1 (6 bases). CDR3 DNA sequence: TGTGCCAGCAGTGAAGGGACAGCCCATGAAGCTTTCTTT. Translated: CASSEGTAHEAFF.